These 19 T cell receptor beta chains originate from one sample sequenced in a study of beta chain features in type 1 diabetes. The study's findings and limits: When Type 1 diabetes patients were examined, their TCRB CDR3s proved moderately but significantly shorter in all four CD4+ subsets.

Which antigens these TCRs recognize remains unknown. Expressed TCRB transcripts were sequenced after all isolated RNA was converted to cDNA. Sequencing used immunoSEQ multiplex PCR; TCRdb keeps in-frame clones, though not all of them. The sample consists of about 640,000 clones, 9.5% to 15% of them appearing once. The sequenced sample was naive CD4+ T cells from blood. These receptors were obtained from a man aged 25-40 years with type 1 diabetes.

V usage is TRBV29-1 and J usage is TRBJ2-6; weak D call: TRBD2 (5 bases). This CDR3 is built from 16 residues. Germline V gives CDR1 SQVTM, CDR2 ANQGSEA. V lost 5 bases to trimming and J lost 0 bases, with 14 bases between them. CDR3 DNA: TGCAGCGTTACACTTGACGGGGACTCTGGGGCCAACGTCCTGACTTTC. Amino acid sequence: CSVTLDGDSGANVLTF.

Regarding this clone: Distinct nucleotide sequences in the sample also encode this CDR3. CDR3 loop: CASSRDRGSNQPQHF. As DNA, the CDR3 is TGTGCCAGCAGTAGGGACAGGGGAAGCAATCAGCCCCAGCATTTT. The chain carries TRBV2 and TRBJ1-5, with 10 bases fitting TRBD1. V shed 5 bases and J 1 base; nucleotides not matched to a gene: 2. From germline, CDR1 is SNHLY and CDR2 FYNNEI. The CDR3 length is 15 residues.

The chain employs TRBV9 and TRBJ1-5; 9 bases fit TRBD1. With 7 bases clipped from V and 0 bases from J, the junction kept 2 bases outside the gene matches. The germline V gene encodes CDR1 SGDLS and CDR2 YYNGEE. The CDR3 sequence is 14 residues long. The CDR3 DNA is TGTGCCAGCGGGACAGGGAATAGCAATCAGCCCCAGCATTTT. Translating gives CASGTGNSNQPQHF. Supplemented by reference TRBV9 and TRBJ1-5, the full variable domain reads DSGVTQTPKHLITATGQRVTLRCSPRSGDLSVYWYQQSLDQGLQFLIQYYNGEERAKGNILERFSAQQFPDLHSELNLSSLELGDSALYFCASGTGNSNQPQHFGDGTRLSIL.

This clone was seen a handful of times. The chain couples TRBV2 to TRBJ1-4, with TRBD1 identical over 7 bases. The CDR3 loop spans 15 amino acids. J gave up 0 bases and V 11 bases, and 9 bases lay outside the gene matches. Germline loops: CDR1 SNHLY, CDR2 FYNNEI. CDR3 protein: CAGNRGRATNEKLFF. The CDR3 region has the DNA TGTGCCGGTAACAGGGGACGAGCAACTAATGAAAAACTGTTTTTT.

This clone has only a few counts. This same CDR3 is encoded by further DNA sequences in the sample. V gene TRBV5-1 combines with J gene TRBJ1-1; the D is unclear. The CDR3 is 14 residues long. Germline lookup yields CDR1 SGHRS and CDR2 YFSETQ. Trimming removed 0 bases from V and 2 bases from J, with 8 bases in between. CDR3 amino acids: CASSLGTANTEAFF. The CDR3 region has the DNA TGCGCCAGCAGCTTGGGGACGGCCAACACTGAAGCTTTCTTT.

The J gene is TRBJ1-4, the V gene TRBV28, with 11 positions matching TRBD1. This CDR3 is 18 amino acids long. Trimming removed 8 bases from V and 2 bases from J; junction bases left unmatched: 13. Germline CDR1 MDHEN, CDR2 SYDVKM. The CDR3 nucleotides read TGTGCCAGCCGAAACAGGGGACAGGGGGTGATGACTAATGAAAAACTGTTTTTT. The encoded protein is CASRNRGQGVMTNEKLFF.

This clone has just a few counts. The chain employs TRBV6-6 and TRBJ2-1; no firm D call. V shed 2 bases and J shed 6 bases, with 11 bases lying between them. The germline gives CDR1 MNHNY, CDR2 SVGAGI (reference sequence). CDR3 length equals 14 residues. CDR3 bases: TGTGCCAGCAGTTACGTCCGTACGGCCAATGAGCAGTTCTTC. As protein: CASSYVRTANEQFF.

This clone was detected only a few times. The rearrangement joins TRBV6-5 to TRBJ1-5; D remains unclear. With 5 bases removed from V and 8 bases from J, the gap between germline ends came to 10 bases. The germline V gene encodes CDR1 MNHEY and CDR2 SVGAGI. The CDR3 covers 12 residues. CDR3 in amino acids: CASSTGVEPQHF. CDR3 nucleotides: TGTGCCAGCAGTACCGGGGTTGAGCCCCAGCATTTT.

Only a few counts were recorded for this clone. The V call is TRBV5-4, the J call TRBJ2-7; 7 bases align to TRBD1. Trimming cost V 5 bases and J 7 bases; bases outside gene matches: 15. The length of the CDR3 is 15 residues. From germline, CDR1 is SGHNT and CDR2 YYREEE (reference sequence). The DNA for the CDR3 is TGTGCCAGCAGTGCCGGGACAGCTAGTTTTCCGGAGCAGTACTTC. Translation: CASSAGTASFPEQYF.

This sequence joins TRBV7-2 and TRBJ2-3; 10 positions agree with TRBD2. Germline CDR1 SGHTA, CDR2 FQGNSA. CDR3 length equals 16 residues. With 5 bases clipped from V and 2 bases from J, the junction kept 7 bases outside the gene matches. CDR3 sequence: CASSRLAGANTDTQYF. CDR3 in DNA: TGTGCCAGCAGCCGACTAGCGGGTGCCAACACAGATACGCAGTATTTT.

This clone came up a few times. The V and J genes are TRBV27 and TRBJ2-2; D perhaps matches TRBD2 (6 bases). The V end lost 0 bases, the J end lost 6 bases, and 11 bases lay between the germline ends. The CDR3 covers 15 residues. Per the germline V gene, CDR1 is MNHEY and CDR2 is SMNVEV (reference sequence). The CDR3 nucleotides are TGTGCCAGCAGTTTATCCGGGAGCAAGGCCGGGGAGCTGTTTTTT. It yields the protein CASSLSGSKAGELFF.

This clone was detected only a few times. This rearrangement joins TRBV7-9 to TRBJ2-5, with D maybe TRBD1 (5 bases). This CDR3 has 13 amino acids. The V end lost 5 bases, the J end lost 0 bases, and 7 bases lay between the germline ends. Germline V gene sequence: CDR1 SEHNR, CDR2 FQNEAQ (reference sequence). CDR3 loop: CASSDSNQETQYF. DNA of the CDR3: TGTGCCAGCAGCGACAGCAACCAAGAGACCCAGTACTTC.

The chain joins TRBV7-7 to TRBJ2-5; D uncertain. The CDR3 loop spans 15 amino acids. V was shortened by 5 bases and J by 1 base, with 14 bases between the two germline ends. From germline, CDR1 is SSHAT and CDR2 FNYEAQ (reference sequence). CDR3 coding DNA: TGTGCCAGCAGCCAAGGCAGTGAATCCCAAGAGACCCAGTACTTC. Its protein is CASSQGSESQETQYF.

The rearrangement joins TRBV11-3 to TRBJ1-1; TRBD1 aligns across 7 bases. The J segment lost 0 bases and the V segment lost 4 bases, leaving 14 bases of the junction unmatched. Germline values: CDR1 SGHNT, CDR2 YENEEA. The length of the CDR3 is 18 residues. Here the CDR3 reads CASSSPPSEGAMNTEAFF. CDR3 DNA: TGTGCCAGCAGCTCCCCCCCGTCGGAGGGGGCCATGAACACTGAAGCTTTCTTT.

The chain recombines TRBV6-1 with TRBJ2-5, with 7 bases lining up with TRBD1. V shed 8 bases and J 5 bases; nucleotides not matched to a gene: 14. Germline CDR1 reads MNHNS; CDR2 reads SASEGT. The CDR3 is 15 amino acids. The CDR3 coding sequence is TGTGCCAGCGGCCTTGACAGGGCCGTTTGGGAGACCCAGTACTTC. It yields the protein CASGLDRAVWETQYF.

The table lists this clone with a few counts. This rearrangement joins TRBV7-2 to TRBJ2-7; no reliable D call. Trimming took off 5 bases at V and 6 bases at J, with 11 bases between the two ends. CDR3 length: 12 residues. Germline V gives CDR1 SGHTA, CDR2 FQGNSA. The CDR3 nucleotides are TGTGCCAGCAGCGAACCTTTCGGCGAGCAGTACTTC. It translates to CASSEPFGEQYF.

The chain is built from TRBV28 and TRBJ2-3; D remains unclear. The CDR3 runs 15 residues. CDR1 MDHEN and CDR2 SYDVKM come from the germline V gene. V was clipped by 6 bases and J by 0 bases, with 13 bases between them. The CDR3 reads CASSHPRSSTDTQYF. In DNA form, the CDR3 reads TGTGCCAGCAGCCACCCCCGATCTAGCACAGATACGCAGTATTTT.

This chain connects TRBV18 to TRBJ1-5, with TRBD1 matching 10 bases. This CDR3 is built from 16 residues. CDR1 is KGHSH, CDR2 LQKENI, per germline. Unmatched junction bases numbered 5, after V lost 3 bases and J lost 3 bases. In DNA form, the CDR3 reads TGTGCCAGCTCACCGGCGACAGGGGGCCTCAATCAGCCCCAGCATTTT. It is translated as CASSPATGGLNQPQHF.

This chain links TRBV7-9 with TRBJ2-1, with 11 bases fitting TRBD2. The CDR3 has 17 residues. V was clipped by 4 bases and J by 7 bases; unmatched bases: 12. The germline V gene encodes CDR1 SEHNR and CDR2 FQNEAQ (reference sequence). The CDR3 loop reads CASSSVRTSGYVNEQFF. In DNA form, the CDR3 reads TGTGCCAGCAGCTCCGTTAGGACTAGCGGGTATGTGAATGAGCAGTTCTTC. Full variable domain (rest looked up from reference TRBV7-9 and TRBJ2-1): DTGVSQNPRHKITKRGQNVTFRCDPISEHNRLYWYRQTLGQGPEFLTYFQNEAQLEKSRLLSDRFSAERPKGSFSTLEIQRTEQGDSAMYLCASSSVRTSGYVNEQFFGPGTRLTVL.